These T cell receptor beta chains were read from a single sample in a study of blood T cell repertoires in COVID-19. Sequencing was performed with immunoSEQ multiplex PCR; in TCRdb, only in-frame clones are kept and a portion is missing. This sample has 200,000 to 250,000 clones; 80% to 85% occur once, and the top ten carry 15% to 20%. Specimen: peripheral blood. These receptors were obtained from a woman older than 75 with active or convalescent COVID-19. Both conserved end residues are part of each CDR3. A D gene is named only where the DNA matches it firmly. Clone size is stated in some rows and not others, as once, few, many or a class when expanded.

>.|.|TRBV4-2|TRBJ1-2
TGTGCCAGCAGCCAATCAACCATTTACAGCGGCTACACCTTC
CASSQSTIYSGYTF
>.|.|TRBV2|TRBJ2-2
TGTGCCAGCATCGGCGGGACTAACACCGGGGAGCTGTTTTTT
CASIGGTNTGELFF
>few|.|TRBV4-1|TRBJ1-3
TGCGCCAGCAGCCTACAGGGAAACTCTGGAAACACCATATATTTT
CASSLQGNSGNTIYF
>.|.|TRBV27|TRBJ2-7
TGTGCCAGCAGTTTATACGGCGGGAACCCCTACGAGCAGTACTTC
CASSLYGGNPYEQYF
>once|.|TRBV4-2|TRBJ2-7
TGTGCCAGCAGCCAACTCTCCCCAGGATACGAGCAGTACTTC
CASSQLSPGYEQYF
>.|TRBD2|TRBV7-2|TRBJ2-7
TGTGCCAGCAGCTCCCCCCCGGGACTAGCGGGGGTGAGCTCCTACGAGCAGTACTTC
CASSSPPGLAGVSSYEQYF
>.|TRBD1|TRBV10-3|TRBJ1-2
TGTGCCATCAGTGCAGGGACAGGGGGCGCTGGCTATGGCTACACCTTC
CAISAGTGGAGYGYTF
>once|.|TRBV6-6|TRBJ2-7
TGTGCCAGCAGTTTCGGGAATCCCACCGAGCAGTACTTC
CASSFGNPTEQYF
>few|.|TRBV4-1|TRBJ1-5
TGCGCCAGCAGCCAAGATGGTGGGTCAGGGGTGAACAATCAGCCCCAGCATTTT
CASSQDGGSGVNNQPQHF
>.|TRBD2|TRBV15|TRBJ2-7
TGTGCCACCAGCAGAGACGAACTAGCGGCCTCCGAGCAGTACTTC
CATSRDELAASEQYF
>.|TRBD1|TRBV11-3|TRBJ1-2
TGTGCCAGCAGTTATGGATTCTGGGACAGGGAGGCTCAAGCCTTC
CASSYGFWDREAQAF
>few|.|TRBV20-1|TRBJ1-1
TGCAGTGCTCGGGGGGCGGCTGAAGCTTTCTTT
CSARGAAEAFF
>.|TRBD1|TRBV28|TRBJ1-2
TGTGCCAGCAGTTTAACCGCCGGGACAGCAACTAACTATGGCTACACCTTC
CASSLTAGTATNYGYTF
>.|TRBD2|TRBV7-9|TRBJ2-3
TGTGCCAGCAGTGTAGGTCTAGCGGGCACAGATACGCAGTATTTT
CASSVGLAGTDTQYF
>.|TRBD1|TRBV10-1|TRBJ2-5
TGCGCCAGCAAGGGGACAGGGGCGTTACAAGAGACCCAGTACTTC
CASKGTGALQETQYF
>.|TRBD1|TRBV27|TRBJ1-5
TGTGCCAGCAGGCCCACAGGGGGCCGGAATCAGCCCCAGCATTTT
CASRPTGGRNQPQHF
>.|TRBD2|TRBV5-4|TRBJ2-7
TGTGCCAGCAGCTGGGGACTAGCGGGAGGGGGAGACGAGCAGTACTTC
CASSWGLAGGGDEQYF
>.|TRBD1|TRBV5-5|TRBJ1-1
TGTGCCAGCAGCCCGCGGGACAGGGCGTTTGAAGCTTTCTTT
CASSPRDRAFEAFF
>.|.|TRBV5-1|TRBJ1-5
TGCGCCAGCAGCTTTGGAGATAATCAGCCCCAGCATTTT
CASSFGDNQPQHF
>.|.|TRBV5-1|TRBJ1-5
TGCGCCAGCAGCTTGCTAGGACTTAATAGCAATCAGCCCCAGCATTTT
CASSLLGLNSNQPQHF
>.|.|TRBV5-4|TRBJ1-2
TGTGCCAGCAGCTTGGGCCAGGACTATGGCTACACCTTC
CASSLGQDYGYTF
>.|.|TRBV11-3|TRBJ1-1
TGTGCCAGCAGCCCTAGGCTCCAGGGGAACACTGAAGCTTTCTTT
CASSPRLQGNTEAFF
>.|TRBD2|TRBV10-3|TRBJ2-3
TGTGCCATCAGCCAACTAGCGGGAGGGGGCACAGATACGCAGTATTTT
CAISQLAGGGTDTQYF
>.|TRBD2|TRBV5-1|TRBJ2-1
TGCGCCAGCAGCTTTACTAGCGGGGGACGCAATGAGCAGTTCTTC
CASSFTSGGRNEQFF
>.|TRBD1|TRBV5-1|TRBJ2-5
TGCGCCAGCAGCTTGGCCATTCAGGGGGCCGGGGAGACCCAGTACTTC
CASSLAIQGAGETQYF
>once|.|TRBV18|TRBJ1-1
TGTGCCAGCTCACGCTCACCGACAGCAAACACTGAAGCTTTCTTT
CASSRSPTANTEAFF
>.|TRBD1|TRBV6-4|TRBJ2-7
TGTGCCAGCAGTAAACGGGACAGGGGGCTTCCCTACGAGCAGTACTTC
CASSKRDRGLPYEQYF
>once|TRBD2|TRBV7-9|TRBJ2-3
TGTGCCAGCAGCCCTGGGGGCGGGGGGGCCTTCACAGATACGCAGTATTTT
CASSPGGGGAFTDTQYF
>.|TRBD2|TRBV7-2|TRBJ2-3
TGTGCCAGCAGCTTCCGGCGGGGGGGGTCAGATACGCAGTATTTT
CASSFRRGGSDTQYF
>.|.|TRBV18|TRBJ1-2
TGTGCCAGCTCACCCGGACAGAATGGCTACACCTTC
CASSPGQNGYTF
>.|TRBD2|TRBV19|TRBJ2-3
TGTGCCAGTAGTATATCAGCGGGGGGGCCGGGAGATACGCAGTATTTT
CASSISAGGPGDTQYF
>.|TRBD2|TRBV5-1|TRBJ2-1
TGCGCCAGCAGCTCGGCGGGGGACTCCTACAATGAGCAGTTCTTC
CASSSAGDSYNEQFF
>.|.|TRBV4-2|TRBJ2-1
TGTGCCAGCAGCCAAGGAGCGGGTTACAATGAGCAGTTCTTC
CASSQGAGYNEQFF
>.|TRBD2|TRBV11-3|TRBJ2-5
TGTGCCAGCAGACAACGGGGACTAGGGGAGGAGACCCAGTACTTC
CASRQRGLGEETQYF
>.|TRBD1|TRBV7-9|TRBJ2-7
TGTGCCAGCACCCCAGGACAGGGACACTACGAGCAGTACTTC
CASTPGQGHYEQYF
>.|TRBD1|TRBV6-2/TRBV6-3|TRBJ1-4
TGTGCCAGCAGTCTCCCTTCTACCCGGACAGGGGGCGCGATTGGAGAAAAACTGTTTTTT
CASSLPSTRTGGAIGEKLFF
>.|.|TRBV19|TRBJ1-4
TGTGCCAGTAGTGCCCGGGAAGATTTTAATGAAAAACTGTTTTTT
CASSAREDFNEKLFF
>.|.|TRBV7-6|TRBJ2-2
TGTGCCAGCAGCTTAGGTACAGCTACCACGACCGGGGAGCTGTTTTTT
CASSLGTATTTGELFF
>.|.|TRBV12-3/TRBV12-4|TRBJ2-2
TGTGCCAGCAGTCGCAGGGCCGGGGAGCTGTTTTTT
CASSRRAGELFF
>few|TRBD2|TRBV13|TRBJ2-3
TGTGCCAGCAGCTTAGAGGTCGGTATAGCGGGGGGGAATACGCAGTATTTT
CASSLEVGIAGGNTQYF
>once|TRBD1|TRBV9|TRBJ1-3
TGTGCCAGCAGCATGCAGGGGGCTGGAAACACCATATATTTT
CASSMQGAGNTIYF